The sequence of this T cell receptor beta chain was determined in a study of early T cells in non-severe SARS-CoV-2 infection. Whole-study context: Unsorted whole blood bulk RNA was sequenced, with unpaired chains. General study findings and limits: CD4 and private specificities were missed by VDJdb matching, which favored anti-spike CD8 responses.

This CDR3 comprises 14 residues. V lost 7 bases to trimming and J lost 3 bases, with 14 bases between them. Germline V gives CDR1 WSHSY, CDR2 SAAADI. Molecules of cDNA were individually given unique molecular identifiers that were attached to them. In TCRdb, the 5' RACE reads were re-called with MiXCR into one record per CDR3 protein. The data hold some 40,000 distinct CDR3 sequences, with 5% to 6% observed a single time. This clonotype was recorded many times. Its antigen is not identified. Input material: whole blood. The V call is TRBV10-2, the J call TRBJ2-3, with D uncertain. The sequence was obtained from an adult who was a healthcare worker with PCR-confirmed SARS-CoV-2 infection or an uninfected control (not recorded which). The CDR3 reads CASTRSWLTDTQYF. The CDR3 DNA reads TGCGCCAGCACCCGGAGTTGGTTAACAGATACGCAGTATTTT.